The rows below give T cell receptor beta chains drawn from one sample of a study of beta chain features in type 1 diabetes. Clones were sequenced by immunoSEQ multiplex PCR, and TCRdb holds only the in-frame ones, with some missing. The table records 450,000 to 600,000 clones, about 32% of them present only once. The source material was naive CD4+ T cells from blood. Receptors were obtained from a young man in good health. CDR3s include the opening cysteine and the closing phenylalanine or tryptophan. A D gene is named only where the DNA matches it firmly. The listing skips clone size in some rows; elsewhere it reads once, few, many or a size class.

D gene,clone size,J gene,V gene,CDR3 protein,CDR3 DNA
TRBD2,few,TRBJ2-5,TRBV27,CASGLAGAETQYF,TGTGCCAGCGGCCTAGCGGGAGCAGAGACCCAGTACTTC
-,-,TRBJ2-7,TRBV5-1,CASRNSLSSYEQYF,TGCGCCAGCAGAAACAGCCTTAGCTCCTACGAGCAGTACTTC
TRBD1,few,TRBJ2-7,TRBV25-1,CASGRQGSYEQYF,TGTGCCAGTGGAAGACAGGGCTCCTACGAGCAGTACTTC
-,-,TRBJ2-1,TRBV25-1,CASSEYGGAGPHYNEQFF,TGTGCCAGCAGTGAATATGGGGGCGCGGGACCTCATTACAATGAGCAGTTCTTC
-,once,TRBJ2-3,TRBV15,CATSRGGTDTQYF,TGTGCCACCAGCAGGGGTGGGACAGATACGCAGTATTTT
-,few,TRBJ2-5,TRBV30,CAWSVRFGLAETQYF,TGTGCCTGGAGTGTAAGGTTCGGTTTGGCGGAGACCCAGTACTTC
TRBD2,-,TRBJ2-2,TRBV4-1,CASSPLGVERGFANTGELFF,TGCGCCAGCAGCCCTCTAGGGGTCGAGCGGGGTTTCGCGAACACCGGGGAGCTGTTTTTT
-,-,TRBJ1-2,TRBV6-5,CASSPRQAGGYTF,TGTGCCAGCAGCCCACGACAGGCGGGGGGCTACACCTTC
TRBD2,-,TRBJ2-1,TRBV27,CASRPLASSGSSYNEQFF,TGTGCCAGTCGGCCACTTGCTTCTAGCGGGAGCTCCTACAATGAGCAGTTCTTC
-,few,TRBJ2-5,TRBV10-3,CAISESIGGQETQYF,TGTGCCATCAGTGAGTCAATTGGGGGTCAAGAGACCCAGTACTTC
TRBD2,-,TRBJ2-3,TRBV5-1,CASSSGLAGEGITQYF,TGCGCCAGCAGTTCGGGACTAGCGGGAGAGGGCATTACGCAGTATTTT
TRBD1,-,TRBJ2-1,TRBV18,CASSPGTGDEQFF,TGTGCCAGCTCACCCGGGACAGGGGATGAGCAGTTCTTC
TRBD1,few,TRBJ2-7,TRBV5-1,CASSLASGGPYEQYF,TGCGCCAGCAGCTTGGCGTCAGGGGGTCCCTACGAGCAGTACTTC
-,-,TRBJ2-3,TRBV30,CAWNGRGGPDTQYF,TGTGCCTGGAATGGACGTGGGGGCCCAGATACGCAGTATTTT
TRBD2,-,TRBJ2-7,TRBV4-3,CASSQGASGSREEQYF,TGCGCCAGCAGCCAAGGGGCTAGCGGGAGCAGAGAAGAGCAGTACTTC
TRBD1,-,TRBJ2-5,TRBV28,CASSSRDRVRETQYF,TGTGCCAGCAGTTCCCGGGACAGGGTTCGGGAGACCCAGTACTTC
-,-,TRBJ2-3,TRBV6-5,CASSYSLSTDTQYF,TGTGCCAGCAGTTACTCCCTGAGCACAGATACGCAGTATTTT
TRBD2,-,TRBJ2-1,TRBV7-9,CASSLGLAGDTYNEQFF,TGTGCCAGCAGCTTAGGACTAGCGGGAGACACCTACAATGAGCAGTTCTTC